This is a list of T cell receptor beta chains from one sample in a study of Ad26.COV2.S vaccination and SARS-CoV-2 variants. Generated by immunoSEQ multiplex PCR, the TCRdb table keeps only in-frame clones and is missing some. The profile covers some 480,000 clones, with roughly 89% appearing a single time and more than 10% taken by the ten largest. The source was peripheral blood, collected in a trial of Ad26.COV2.S vaccine versus placebo. All receptors come from a person between 18 and 59 years old who received the Ad26.COV2.S COVID-19 vaccine or a placebo. Both conserved end residues are part of each CDR3. The D gene is left open where the match is weak. The size entry is marked missing in some rows and otherwise reads once, few, many or a size class.

clone_size j_call v_call d_call cdr3_aa cdr3_nt
NA TRBJ2-7 TRBV7-2 NA CASSWGRGPYEQYF TGTGCCAGCAGCTGGGGACGGGGCCCCTACGAGCAGTACTTC
NA TRBJ2-2 TRBV19 NA CASSIKGSLGTGELFF TGTGCCAGTAGTATAAAGGGCTCCTTGGGGACCGGGGAGCTGTTTTTT
NA TRBJ1-2 TRBV19 TRBD1 CASSPTGTGVYYGYTF TGTGCCAGTAGTCCCACCGGGACAGGGGTGTACTATGGCTACACCTTC
once TRBJ2-2 TRBV28 TRBD2 CASHPGLANTGELFF TGTGCCAGCCATCCGGGACTAGCGAACACCGGGGAGCTGTTTTTT
NA TRBJ1-5 TRBV2 NA CASRPGTRSNQPQHF TGTGCCAGCAGGCCCGGGACGAGGAGCAATCAGCCCCAGCATTTT
NA TRBJ1-1 TRBV6-6 NA CASKLTVSPFF TGTGCCAGCAAATTAACCGTGTCGCCTTTCTTT
NA TRBJ2-7 TRBV18 TRBD2 CASSPRASGGLYEQYF TGTGCCAGCTCACCAAGGGCTAGCGGGGGACTCTACGAGCAGTACTTC
few TRBJ2-2 TRBV7-8 TRBD2 CASSSLTGLADTGELFF TGTGCCAGCAGCTCCTTGACGGGACTAGCGGACACCGGGGAGCTGTTTTTT
NA TRBJ2-1 TRBV7-9 NA CASSLSHEQFF TGTGCCAGCAGCTTATCCCATGAGCAGTTCTTC
NA TRBJ1-2 TRBV4-2 NA CASSQDVGADHGYTF TGTGCCAGCAGCCAAGACGTGGGGGCGGATCATGGCTACACCTTC
NA TRBJ2-7 TRBV2 NA CASTSDGGTPYEQYF TGTGCCAGCACTTCGGATGGCGGTACCCCCTACGAGCAGTACTTC
NA TRBJ2-7 TRBV27 NA CASGSSWSYEQYF TGTGCCAGCGGGAGTTCGTGGTCCTACGAGCAGTACTTC
NA TRBJ2-5 TRBV5-4 NA CASSSQQAQETQYF TGTGCCAGCAGTTCCCAACAGGCTCAAGAGACCCAGTACTTC
NA TRBJ1-5 TRBV5-1 TRBD1 CASSTGQGDQPQHF TGCGCCAGCAGCACAGGACAGGGAGATCAGCCCCAGCATTTT
NA TRBJ1-5 TRBV25-1 TRBD1 CASSAQGAGVDNQPQHF TGTGCCAGCAGTGCACAGGGGGCGGGCGTTGACAATCAGCCCCAGCATTTT
NA TRBJ1-3 TRBV7-2 NA CASSSSSGNTIYF TGTGCCAGCAGCTCGAGCTCTGGAAACACCATATATTTT
NA TRBJ1-2 TRBV29-1 NA CSVGPSGGYTF TGCAGCGTTGGTCCATCGGGAGGCTACACCTTC
NA TRBJ1-1 TRBV29-1 NA CSVVPENTEAFF TGCAGCGTTGTTCCGGAGAACACTGAAGCTTTCTTT
NA TRBJ1-4 TRBV3-1/TRBV3-2 NA CASSQEGTENEKLFF TGTGCCAGCAGCCAAGAAGGGACGGAGAATGAAAAACTGTTTTTT
NA TRBJ2-5 TRBV7-2 NA CASSFGGLGETQYF TGTGCCAGCAGCTTTGGGGGCCTTGGTGAGACCCAGTACTTC
NA TRBJ2-2 TRBV19 NA CASSMGERSTGELFF TGTGCCAGTAGTATGGGGGAGAGGTCCACCGGGGAGCTGTTTTTT
many TRBJ2-1 TRBV27 TRBD2 CASSLVLAGGNEQFF TGTGCCAGCAGTTTAGTACTAGCGGGCGGCAATGAGCAGTTCTTC
NA TRBJ1-5 TRBV5-5 TRBD1 CASSPLGGGTNQPQHF TGTGCCAGCAGCCCTCTTGGAGGGGGCACCAATCAGCCCCAGCATTTT
NA TRBJ2-3 TRBV5-8 NA CASSLLGAGADTQYF TGTGCCAGCAGCCTCCTGGGGGCAGGAGCAGATACGCAGTATTTT
NA TRBJ1-4 TRBV5-1 TRBD1 CASSLVGGASEKLFF TGCGCCAGCAGCTTGGTAGGGGGCGCATCTGAAAAACTGTTTTTT
NA TRBJ2-1 TRBV20-1 TRBD2 CQPSGSNEQFF TGCCAGCCTAGCGGGTCGAATGAGCAGTTCTTC
NA TRBJ1-2 TRBV2 NA CASKQTGTQGYTF TGTGCCAGCAAGCAAACCGGGACTCAGGGCTACACCTTC
NA TRBJ1-4 TRBV25-1 NA CASSERRGGEKLFF TGTGCCAGCAGTGAAAGGAGGGGTGGTGAAAAACTGTTTTTT
NA TRBJ1-4 TRBV18 NA CASSPPGVDEKLFF TGTGCCAGCTCACCGCCAGGGGTGGATGAAAAACTGTTTTTT
once TRBJ2-3 TRBV2 NA CASRQAADTQYF TGTGCCAGCAGACAAGCGGCAGATACGCAGTATTTT
few TRBJ2-3 TRBV9 NA CASSVGGTTITDTQYF TGTGCCAGCAGCGTAGGGGGGACAACTATCACAGATACGCAGTATTTT
few TRBJ2-2 TRBV10-3 TRBD1 CAIRNTRTGAPNTGELFF TGTGCCATCAGAAATACTAGGACAGGGGCCCCAAACACCGGGGAGCTGTTTTTT
NA TRBJ2-1 TRBV18 TRBD2 CASRPFGTSGSINEQFF TGTGCCAGCCGACCTTTTGGGACTAGCGGGAGCATAAATGAGCAGTTCTTC
NA TRBJ1-5 TRBV18 TRBD1 CASSPRTGDNQPQHF TGTGCCAGCTCACCACGGACAGGGGATAATCAGCCCCAGCATTTT
NA TRBJ1-1 TRBV7-2 NA CASSRDRLVGTEAFF TGTGCCAGCAGCCGGGACCGACTAGTAGGCACTGAAGCTTTCTTT
NA TRBJ1-1 TRBV7-9 NA CASSLAGANNTEAFF TGTGCCAGCAGCTTAGCAGGGGCTAACAACACTGAAGCTTTCTTT
NA TRBJ2-7 TRBV6-2/TRBV6-3 NA CASSYSNPGPRYEQYF TGTGCCAGCAGTTACTCGAATCCAGGGCCCAGGTACGAGCAGTACTTC
NA TRBJ1-3 TRBV4-1 NA CASSLSPSSGNTIYF TGCGCCAGCAGCCTAAGCCCTAGCTCTGGAAACACCATATATTTT
few TRBJ1-5 TRBV19 NA CASSVSGGIYQPQHF TGTGCCAGTAGTGTGTCGGGGGGAATTTATCAGCCCCAGCATTTT
NA TRBJ2-5 TRBV6-2/TRBV6-3 TRBD2 CASSWGLAGAKTQYF TGTGCCAGCAGTTGGGGACTAGCGGGAGCAAAGACCCAGTACTTC
NA TRBJ2-1 TRBV3-1/TRBV3-2 TRBD2 CASISSGFEVEQFF TGTGCCAGCATCTCTAGCGGGTTTGAGGTTGAGCAGTTCTTC
once TRBJ2-1 TRBV7-7 TRBD2 CASSPLTSVKGNEQFF TGTGCCAGCAGCCCACTTACTAGCGTAAAGGGGAATGAGCAGTTCTTC
once TRBJ1-1 TRBV6-2/TRBV6-3 NA CASSPEGGVGRAFF TGTGCCAGCAGTCCCGAGGGTGGGGTCGGGAGAGCTTTCTTT
NA TRBJ2-3 TRBV5-8 TRBD1 CASSVGQSLGDTQYF TGTGCCAGCAGCGTGGGACAGAGCCTTGGTGATACGCAGTATTTT
NA TRBJ2-3 TRBV27 NA CASSSLDDTDTQYF TGTGCCAGCAGTTCCCTAGACGACACAGATACGCAGTATTTT
NA TRBJ1-2 TRBV7-6 TRBD1 CASSQFGGDRDYGYTF TGTGCCAGCAGCCAATTTGGCGGCGACAGGGACTATGGCTACACCTTC
once TRBJ1-4 TRBV4-3 NA CASSQDLVREKLFF TGCGCCAGCAGCCAAGATCTGGTCCGGGAAAAACTGTTTTTT
NA TRBJ2-3 TRBV7-9 TRBD1 CASSPDTGGRADTQYF TGTGCCAGCAGCCCAGATACAGGGGGTCGGGCAGATACGCAGTATTTT
NA TRBJ2-3 TRBV10-2 NA CASSLSADTQYF TGCGCCAGCAGCCTCTCGGCAGATACGCAGTATTTT
NA TRBJ2-7 TRBV7-9 TRBD2 CASSLAGTTYEQYF TGTGCCAGCAGCTTGGCGGGGACTACATACGAGCAGTACTTC
NA TRBJ1-5 TRBV7-3 NA CASSLMSGRDQPQHF TGTGCCAGCAGCTTAATGTCAGGCCGGGATCAGCCCCAGCATTTT
NA TRBJ2-3 TRBV2 TRBD2 CASNGASGFTDTQYF TGTGCCAGCAACGGGGCTAGCGGGTTCACAGATACGCAGTATTTT
NA TRBJ1-4 TRBV11-3 NA CASGLFIEKLFF TGTGCCAGCGGGCTGTTTATTGAAAAACTGTTTTTT
NA TRBJ1-3 TRBV28 NA CASSLQGIRNTIYF TGTGCCAGCAGTTTACAGGGGATTAGAAACACCATATATTTT
NA TRBJ1-5 TRBV6-2/TRBV6-3 NA CASSYSGVGNQPQHF TGTGCCAGCAGTTACTCGGGGGTAGGGAATCAGCCCCAGCATTTT
NA TRBJ2-3 TRBV19 NA CASSMYGSLITDTQYF TGTGCCAGTAGTATGTATGGCAGCCTTATAACAGATACGCAGTATTTT
once TRBJ2-5 TRBV5-4 TRBD2 CASSLSGRTGETQYF TGTGCCAGCAGCTTGAGCGGGAGAACCGGAGAGACCCAGTACTTC
NA TRBJ2-3 TRBV7-2 NA CASTIDILRAGTQYF TGTGCCAGCACCATAGACATACTCAGGGCGGGTACGCAGTATTTT
NA TRBJ2-7 TRBV12-3/TRBV12-4 NA CASSPSPYEQYF TGTGCCAGCAGTCCATCTCCCTACGAGCAGTACTTC
NA TRBJ2-7 TRBV11-2 NA CASTRTEIPYEQYF TGTGCCAGCACCCGGACAGAGATTCCGTACGAGCAGTACTTC